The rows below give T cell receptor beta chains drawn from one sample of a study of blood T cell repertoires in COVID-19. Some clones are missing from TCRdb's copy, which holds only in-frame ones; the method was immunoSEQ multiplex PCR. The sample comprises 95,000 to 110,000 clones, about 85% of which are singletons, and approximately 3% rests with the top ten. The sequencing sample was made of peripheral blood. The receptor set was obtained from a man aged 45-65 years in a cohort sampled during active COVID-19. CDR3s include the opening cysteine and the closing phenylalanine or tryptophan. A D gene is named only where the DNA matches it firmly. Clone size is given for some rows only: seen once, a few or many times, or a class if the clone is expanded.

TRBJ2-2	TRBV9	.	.	CASSGGTIGVAGELFF	TGTGCCAGCAGCGGGGGGACAATCGGCGTTGCCGGGGAGCTGTTTTTT
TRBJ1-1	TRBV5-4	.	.	CASSLQATEAFF	TGTGCCAGCAGCTTACAGGCCACTGAAGCTTTCTTT
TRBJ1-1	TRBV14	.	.	CASSQYDMNTEAFF	TGTGCCAGCAGCCAATACGACATGAACACTGAAGCTTTCTTT
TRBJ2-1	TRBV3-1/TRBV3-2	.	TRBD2	CASSQLPGLARGEGSYNEQFF	TGTGCCAGCAGCCAACTCCCTGGACTAGCAAGGGGAGAGGGATCCTACAATGAGCAGTTCTTC
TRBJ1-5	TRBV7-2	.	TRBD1	CASSPESGGLLYSNQPQHF	TGTGCCAGCAGCCCGGAATCAGGGGGCCTATTGTATAGCAATCAGCCCCAGCATTTT
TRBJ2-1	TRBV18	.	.	CASSPGLSYNEQFF	TGTGCCAGCTCACCGGGACTCTCCTACAATGAGCAGTTCTTC
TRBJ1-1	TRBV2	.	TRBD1	CASSVSGQGTEAFF	TGTGCCAGCAGTGTTTCGGGACAGGGCACTGAAGCTTTCTTT
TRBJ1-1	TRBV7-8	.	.	CASSLGGLNTEAFF	TGTGCCAGCAGCTTGGGGGGGCTCAACACTGAAGCTTTCTTT
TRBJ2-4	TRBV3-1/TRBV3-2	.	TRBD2	CASSFHRTSGGHF	TGTGCCAGCAGCTTCCACAGGACTAGCGGGGGCCACTTC
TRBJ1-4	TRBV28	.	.	CASSLFDSRFATNEKLFF	TGTGCCAGCAGTTTATTTGACAGTCGCTTTGCAACTAATGAAAAACTGTTTTTT
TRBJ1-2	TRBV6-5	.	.	CASSYLVGINYGYTF	TGTGCCAGCAGTTACCTCGTCGGTATTAACTATGGCTACACCTTC
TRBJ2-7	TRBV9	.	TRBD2	CASSVGLSGDYEQYF	TGTGCCAGCAGCGTAGGTCTTAGCGGGGATTACGAGCAGTACTTC
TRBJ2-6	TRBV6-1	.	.	CASSGVGGPSSGANVLTF	TGTGCCAGCAGTGGGGTGGGGGGTCCGAGCTCTGGGGCCAACGTCCTGACTTTC
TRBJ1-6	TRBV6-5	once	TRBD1	CASRKTGGGSPLHF	TGTGCCAGCAGGAAGACAGGGGGCGGTTCACCCCTCCACTTT
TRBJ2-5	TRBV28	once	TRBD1	CASAEGRQGQTQYF	TGTGCCAGCGCCGAGGGAAGACAGGGGCAAACCCAGTACTTC
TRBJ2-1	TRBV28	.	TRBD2	CASSHRRPLAGGYNEQFF	TGTGCCAGCAGTCATAGACGACCACTAGCGGGGGGCTACAATGAGCAGTTCTTC
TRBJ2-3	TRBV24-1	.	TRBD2	CATSDSRSGGTDTQYF	TGTGCCACCAGTGATTCCCGTAGCGGGGGAACAGATACGCAGTATTTT
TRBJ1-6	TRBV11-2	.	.	CASSFLGTSINSPLHF	TGTGCCAGCAGCTTTCTAGGGACTTCGATTAATTCACCCCTCCACTTT
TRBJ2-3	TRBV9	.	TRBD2	CASSTSTSGSRTDTQYF	TGTGCCAGCAGCACATCCACTAGCGGGTCTAGAACAGATACGCAGTATTTT
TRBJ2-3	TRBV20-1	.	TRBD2	CSASSERGAPDTQYF	TGCAGTGCTAGTTCGGAGCGGGGGGCCCCAGATACGCAGTATTTT
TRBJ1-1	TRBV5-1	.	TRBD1	CASSLVQGSEAFF	TGCGCCAGCAGCTTGGTACAGGGGTCTGAAGCTTTCTTT
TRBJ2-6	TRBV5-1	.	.	CASSVSGTTGANVLTF	TGCGCCAGCAGCGTGTCAGGGACAACTGGGGCCAACGTCCTGACTTTC
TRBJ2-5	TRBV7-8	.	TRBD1	CASSPRTGVFETQYF	TGTGCCAGCAGCCCCCGGACAGGGGTATTCGAGACCCAGTACTTC
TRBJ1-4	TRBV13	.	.	CASSVKQVNEKLFF	TGTGCCAGCAGCGTGAAACAGGTGAATGAAAAACTGTTTTTT
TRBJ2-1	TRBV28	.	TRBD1	CASSPGGFYNEQFF	TGTGCCAGCAGTCCAGGGGGATTCTACAATGAGCAGTTCTTC
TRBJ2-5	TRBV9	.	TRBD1	CASSVGTGQGTQYF	TGTGCCAGCAGCGTAGGGACAGGGCAAGGGACCCAGTACTTC
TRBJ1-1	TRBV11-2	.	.	CASSLATGWNTEAFF	TGTGCCAGCAGCTTAGCCACAGGGTGGAACACTGAAGCTTTCTTT
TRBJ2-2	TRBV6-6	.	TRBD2	CASSYTASGNTGELFF	TGTGCCAGCAGTTACACGGCTAGCGGGAACACCGGGGAGCTGTTTTTT
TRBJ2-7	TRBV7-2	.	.	CASSLTGTQSSYEQYF	TGTGCCAGCAGCTTAACAGGGACCCAGAGCTCCTACGAGCAGTACTTC
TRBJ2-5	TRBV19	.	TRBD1	CASSEMPGQQETQYF	TGTGCCAGTAGTGAAATGCCGGGACAGCAGGAGACCCAGTACTTC
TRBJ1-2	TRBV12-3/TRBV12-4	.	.	CASSLTGVDGYTF	TGTGCCAGCAGTTTAACCGGGGTGGATGGCTACACCTTC
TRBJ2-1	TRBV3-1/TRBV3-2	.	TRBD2	CASSQAGGTYNEQFF	TGTGCCAGCAGCCAGGCGGGGGGTACCTACAATGAGCAGTTCTTC
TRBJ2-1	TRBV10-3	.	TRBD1	CAIKGAQGSYNEQFF	TGTGCCATCAAAGGGGCACAGGGGTCCTACAATGAGCAGTTCTTC
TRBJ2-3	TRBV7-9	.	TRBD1	CASSDAGTGNTDTQYF	TGTGCCAGCAGCGACGCCGGGACAGGCAACACAGATACGCAGTATTTT
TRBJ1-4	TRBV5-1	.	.	CASSKTGPNGEKLFF	TGCGCCAGCAGCAAGACAGGACCTAATGGTGAAAAACTGTTTTTT
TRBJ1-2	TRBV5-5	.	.	CASSLGNGGYGYTF	TGTGCCAGCAGCTTGGGTAACGGGGGCTATGGCTACACCTTC
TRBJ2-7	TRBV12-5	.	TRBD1	CASGIRTGSSYEQYF	TGTGCTAGTGGCATCAGGACAGGGAGCTCCTACGAGCAGTACTTC
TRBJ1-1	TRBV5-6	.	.	CASSSRQPATEAFF	TGTGCCAGCAGCTCTAGACAGCCGGCCACTGAAGCTTTCTTT
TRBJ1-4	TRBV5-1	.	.	CASSLEGGSNEKLFF	TGCGCCAGCAGCTTGGAAGGGGGTAGTAATGAAAAACTGTTTTTT
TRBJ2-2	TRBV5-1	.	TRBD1	CASRKGADRGELFF	TGCGCCAGCAGGAAGGGGGCGGATCGTGGGGAGCTGTTTTTT
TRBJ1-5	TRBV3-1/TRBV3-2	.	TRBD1	CASSQIPGGNQPQHF	TGTGCCAGCAGCCAAATTCCAGGGGGAAATCAGCCCCAGCATTTT
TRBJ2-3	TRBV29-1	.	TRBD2	CSTGRTSGIVSTDTQYF	TGCAGCACTGGCCGGACTAGCGGAATCGTTAGCACAGATACGCAGTATTTT
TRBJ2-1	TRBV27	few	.	CASSSRLNEQFF	TGTGCCAGCAGTTCGAGGTTAAATGAGCAGTTCTTC
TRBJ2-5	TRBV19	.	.	CASRNEYQETQYF	TGTGCCAGTAGAAACGAGTACCAAGAGACCCAGTACTTC
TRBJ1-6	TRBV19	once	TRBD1	CASSPERQGYNSPLHF	TGTGCCAGTAGTCCCGAGAGACAGGGTTATAATTCACCCCTCCACTTT
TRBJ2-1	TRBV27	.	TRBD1	CASSHGQGSSYNEQFF	TGTGCCAGCAGCCATGGACAGGGGAGCTCCTACAATGAGCAGTTCTTC
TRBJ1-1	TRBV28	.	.	CASSRGQVPEAFF	TGTGCCAGCAGCCGGGGACAAGTGCCTGAAGCTTTCTTT